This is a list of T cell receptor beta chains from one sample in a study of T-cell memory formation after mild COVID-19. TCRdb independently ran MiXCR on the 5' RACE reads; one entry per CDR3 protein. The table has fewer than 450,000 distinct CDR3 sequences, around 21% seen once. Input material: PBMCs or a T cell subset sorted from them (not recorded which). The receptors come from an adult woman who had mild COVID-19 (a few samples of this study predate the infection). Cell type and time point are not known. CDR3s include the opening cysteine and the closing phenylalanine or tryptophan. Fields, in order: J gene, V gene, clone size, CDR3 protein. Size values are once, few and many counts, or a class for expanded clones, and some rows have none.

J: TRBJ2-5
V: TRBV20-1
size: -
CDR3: CSAFLAPGQGFGLAGGLETQYF

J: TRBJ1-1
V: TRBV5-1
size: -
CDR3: CASSSPRDRGLMNTEAFF

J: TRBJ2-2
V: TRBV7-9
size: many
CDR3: CASTFSGNTGELFF

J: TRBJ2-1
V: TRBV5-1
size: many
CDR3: CASMGYSYNEQFF

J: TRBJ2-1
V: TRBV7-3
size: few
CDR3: CASTSGSRDNEQFF

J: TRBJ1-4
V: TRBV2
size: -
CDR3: CASSNRARSEKLFF

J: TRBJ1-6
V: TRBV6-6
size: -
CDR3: CASSSRDGNSPLHF

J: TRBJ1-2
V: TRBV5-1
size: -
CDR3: CASSLGSDPHGYTF

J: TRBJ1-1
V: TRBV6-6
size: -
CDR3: CASRPVNTEAFF

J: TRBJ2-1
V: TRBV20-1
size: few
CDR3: CSAYGTPQFF

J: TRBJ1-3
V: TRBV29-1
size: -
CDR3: CSVDEGASGNTIYF

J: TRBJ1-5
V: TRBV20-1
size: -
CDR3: CSARVREWYSNQPQHF

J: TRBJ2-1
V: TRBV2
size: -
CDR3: CASSPYTTGDEQFF

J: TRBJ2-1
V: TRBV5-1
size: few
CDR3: CASSSTGTLYNEQFF

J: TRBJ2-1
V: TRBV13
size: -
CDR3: CASSPPAGSTYNEQFF

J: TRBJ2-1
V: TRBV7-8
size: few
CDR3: CASSFWDLSYNEQFF

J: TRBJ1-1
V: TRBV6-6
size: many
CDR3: CASSYTGQGAVGTEAFF

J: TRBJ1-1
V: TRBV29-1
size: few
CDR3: CSVEGAGRGTEAFF

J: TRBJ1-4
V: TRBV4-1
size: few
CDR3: CASSVPADQGLGGLFF

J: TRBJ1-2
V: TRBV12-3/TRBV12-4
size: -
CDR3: CASGGDDGYTF

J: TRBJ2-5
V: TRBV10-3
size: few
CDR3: CATGGLAGVGTQYF

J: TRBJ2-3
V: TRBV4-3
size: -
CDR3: CASSQDQKKSTDTQYF

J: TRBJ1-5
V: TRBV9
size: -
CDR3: CASSVGALDSNQPQHF

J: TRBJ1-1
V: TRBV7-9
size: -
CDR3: CASSPIYGQGPTEAFF

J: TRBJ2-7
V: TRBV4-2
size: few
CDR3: CASKIAGGYEQYF

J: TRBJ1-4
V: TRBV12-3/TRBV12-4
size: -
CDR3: CASSLRGSNEKLFF

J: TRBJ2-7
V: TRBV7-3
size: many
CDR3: CASVEQYF

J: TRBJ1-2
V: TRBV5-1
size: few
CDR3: CASSLTGEHSYGYTF

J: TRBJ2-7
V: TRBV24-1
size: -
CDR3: CATAGTAASEQYF

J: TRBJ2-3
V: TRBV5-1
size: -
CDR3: CASSGIGTSGDTQYF

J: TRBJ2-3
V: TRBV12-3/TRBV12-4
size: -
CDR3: CASEIAGGIDTQYF

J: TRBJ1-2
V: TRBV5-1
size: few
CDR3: CASSFLTGAEYGYTF

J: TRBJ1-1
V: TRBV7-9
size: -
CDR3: CASSSRMGVRNTEAFF

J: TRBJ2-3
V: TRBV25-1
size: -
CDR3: CASSPARGLAGGTDTQYF

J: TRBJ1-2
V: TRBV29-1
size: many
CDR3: CSVAGVPDRIYGYTF

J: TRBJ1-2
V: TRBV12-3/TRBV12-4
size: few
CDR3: CASSRSGRDRGADGYTF

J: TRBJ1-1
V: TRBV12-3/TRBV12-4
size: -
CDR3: CASSLWVMNTEAFF

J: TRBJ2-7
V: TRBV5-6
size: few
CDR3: CASRTGQVYEQYF

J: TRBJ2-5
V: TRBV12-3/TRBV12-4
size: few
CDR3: CASSSPLWGSDQETQYF

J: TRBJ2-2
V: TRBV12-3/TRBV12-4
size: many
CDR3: CASSDPGGELFF

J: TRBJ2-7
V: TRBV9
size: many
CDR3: CASSWGVGGSYEQYF